This T cell receptor (beta chain) is drawn from a study of blood T cell repertoires in COVID-19. Background on the study: There were acute and convalescent COVID-19 samples, and they came from the United States, Italy and Spain. Nucleic acid was either cDNA or gDNA, and it came from T cells, B-cell-depleted T cells, or PBMCs.

Germline CDR1 reads SNHLY; CDR2 reads FYNNEI. This CDR3 has 16 residues. V lost 7 bases, J lost 0 bases, and 16 bases lay in between. In the original processing: Counts of nucleated cells, estimated from reference gene primer amplification, were obtained. Repertoires were generated with immunoSEQ multiplex PCR, while TCRdb's copy carries only in-frame clones and drops some. V, J and clone size were drawn from that table, and D and trimming were deduced from the DNA. The table has about 170,000 clones, over 80% seen once. This sequence joins TRBV2 and TRBJ1-3; D perhaps matches TRBD1 (6 bases). Sequenced input: peripheral blood. This TCR was sampled from a woman aged 45-65 years with acute or convalescent COVID-19. CDR3 DNA: TGTGCCAGCACCCAGGGGTTCGGCTACTCTGGAAACACCATATATTTT. Its translation is CASTQGFGYSGNTIYF.